A selection of T cell receptor beta chains follows, all from one sample in a study of early T cells in non-severe SARS-CoV-2 infection. From the 5' RACE reads, TCRdb called clonotypes with MiXCR, one entry per CDR3 protein. Found here are tens of thousands of distinct CDR3 sequences, around an eighth of them singletons; the top ten hold about 7%. The sequenced sample consisted of whole blood. The source of these receptors is an adult who was a healthcare worker with PCR-confirmed SARS-CoV-2 infection or an uninfected control (not recorded which). Each CDR3 is given with its conserved first and last residue. The order of the fields is clone size, D gene, J gene, V gene, CDR3 DNA, CDR3 protein. A D gene is named only where the DNA matches it firmly. Clone size is stated in some rows and not others, as once, few, many or a class when expanded.

clone size: few; D gene: TRBD1; J gene: TRBJ2-7; V gene: TRBV18; CDR3 DNA: TGTGCCAGCTCACTGATGACAGGGATGGAAACCTACGAGCAGTACTTC; CDR3 protein: CASSLMTGMETYEQYF
clone size: many; D gene: .; J gene: TRBJ2-1; V gene: TRBV3-1; CDR3 DNA: TGTGCCAGCAGCCAACGGCTAGCGCCGAATGAGCAGTTCTTC; CDR3 protein: CASSQRLAPNEQFF
clone size: .; D gene: .; J gene: TRBJ2-2; V gene: TRBV24-1; CDR3 DNA: TGTGCCACCAGTGACCCAGGTCCCGGGGAGCTGTTTTTT; CDR3 protein: CATSDPGPGELFF
clone size: many; D gene: TRBD1; J gene: TRBJ2-3; V gene: TRBV29-1; CDR3 DNA: TGCAGCGTTCCCCGCCCGGGACAGATCACAGATACGCAGTATTTT; CDR3 protein: CSVPRPGQITDTQYF
clone size: many; D gene: .; J gene: TRBJ2-7; V gene: TRBV6-1; CDR3 DNA: TGTGCCAGCAGCCTCCGACGGATCCACCTCTCCTACGAGCAGTACTTC; CDR3 protein: CASSLRRIHLSYEQYF
clone size: many; D gene: .; J gene: TRBJ1-3; V gene: TRBV7-7; CDR3 DNA: TGTGCTAGCAGCCCCAGGGACATCTTTGGAAACACCATATATTTT; CDR3 protein: CASSPRDIFGNTIYF
clone size: .; D gene: TRBD2; J gene: TRBJ2-7; V gene: TRBV29-1; CDR3 DNA: TGCAGCGTTGAAGGAGCGCTAGCGGGAGGCGGCGAGCAGTACTTC; CDR3 protein: CSVEGALAGGGEQYF
clone size: few; D gene: TRBD2; J gene: TRBJ2-7; V gene: TRBV10-3; CDR3 DNA: TGTGCCACAAAAGGGACTAGCGGTTTATACGAGCAGTACTTC; CDR3 protein: CATKGTSGLYEQYF
clone size: .; D gene: .; J gene: TRBJ2-5; V gene: TRBV12-5; CDR3 DNA: TGTGCTAGTGGTTTGGCCCTCGGTCAAGAGACCCAGTACTTC; CDR3 protein: CASGLALGQETQYF
clone size: .; D gene: .; J gene: TRBJ2-5; V gene: TRBV10-3; CDR3 DNA: TGTGCCATCAGTGAGTCGAAAGGGAACCAAGAGACCCAGTACTTC; CDR3 protein: CAISESKGNQETQYF
clone size: .; D gene: .; J gene: TRBJ2-2; V gene: TRBV6-2/TRBV6-3; CDR3 DNA: TGTGCCAGCAGCCTCCGCCTCCCCACCGGGGAGCTGTTTTTT; CDR3 protein: CASSLRLPTGELFF
clone size: .; D gene: TRBD2; J gene: TRBJ2-3; V gene: TRBV4-3; CDR3 DNA: TGCGCCAGCAGCCAAGGACTAGCGGGGCGAACAGATACGCAGTATTTT; CDR3 protein: CASSQGLAGRTDTQYF
clone size: .; D gene: .; J gene: TRBJ1-3; V gene: TRBV9; CDR3 DNA: TGTGCCAGCAGCGTAGACCCGGGGGCCACTGGAAACACCATATATTTT; CDR3 protein: CASSVDPGATGNTIYF
clone size: .; D gene: .; J gene: TRBJ2-3; V gene: TRBV7-6; CDR3 DNA: TGTGCCAGCAGCTCTAATATTCGTGGCACAGATACGCAGTATTTT; CDR3 protein: CASSSNIRGTDTQYF
clone size: .; D gene: .; J gene: TRBJ1-1; V gene: TRBV5-5; CDR3 DNA: TGTGCCAGCAGCTTGAGCCCAACTGCAACTGAAGCTTTCTTT; CDR3 protein: CASSLSPTATEAFF
clone size: .; D gene: .; J gene: TRBJ1-1; V gene: TRBV5-1; CDR3 DNA: TGCGCCAGCAGCTTTGTGGGGTCGAGCACTGAAGCTTTCTTT; CDR3 protein: CASSFVGSSTEAFF
clone size: once; D gene: TRBD2; J gene: TRBJ2-2; V gene: TRBV10-2; CDR3 DNA: TGCGCCAGCAGCCGGACTAGCCAGGGGACCGGGGAGCTGTTTTTT; CDR3 protein: CASSRTSQGTGELFF
clone size: .; D gene: .; J gene: TRBJ1-4; V gene: TRBV18; CDR3 DNA: TGTGCCAGCTCACCGACAGTGGCAACTAATGAAAAACTGTTTTTT; CDR3 protein: CASSPTVATNEKLFF
clone size: few; D gene: TRBD2; J gene: TRBJ2-1; V gene: TRBV20-1; CDR3 DNA: TGCAGTGCTAAACTAGCGGGAGAGGGAAGAGATGAGCAGTTCTTC; CDR3 protein: CSAKLAGEGRDEQFF
clone size: many; D gene: .; J gene: TRBJ2-5; V gene: TRBV12-3/TRBV12-4; CDR3 DNA: TGTGCCAGCAGCTCCCGGGCGGCGGGATTTGAGACCCAGTACTTC; CDR3 protein: CASSSRAAGFETQYF
clone size: .; D gene: TRBD2; J gene: TRBJ2-5; V gene: TRBV12-3/TRBV12-4; CDR3 DNA: TGTGCCAGCAGTTTAGTGACTAGCGGGACGGAGACCCAGTACTTC; CDR3 protein: CASSLVTSGTETQYF
clone size: .; D gene: .; J gene: TRBJ2-5; V gene: TRBV6-5; CDR3 DNA: TGTGCCAGCAGTCAACCTCGACGAGAGACCCAGTACTTC; CDR3 protein: CASSQPRRETQYF
clone size: .; D gene: TRBD1; J gene: TRBJ2-2; V gene: TRBV20-1; CDR3 DNA: TGCAGTGCTAGAGATGCTCAAGTGGGGACAGACACCGGGGAGCTGTTTTTT; CDR3 protein: CSARDAQVGTDTGELFF
clone size: .; D gene: .; J gene: TRBJ1-1; V gene: TRBV12-3/TRBV12-4; CDR3 DNA: TGTGCCAGCAGGAGAGGGTCCTCTAGGGCTTTCTTT; CDR3 protein: CASRRGSSRAFF
clone size: .; D gene: .; J gene: TRBJ2-3; V gene: TRBV5-1; CDR3 DNA: TGCGCCAGCAGCGGCATTTCTAGCGCTTACACGACAGATACGCAGTATTTT; CDR3 protein: CASSGISSAYTTDTQYF
clone size: few; D gene: .; J gene: TRBJ1-2; V gene: TRBV9; CDR3 DNA: TGTGCCAGCAGCCTCCGGACGGACCGATATGGCTACACCTTC; CDR3 protein: CASSLRTDRYGYTF
clone size: .; D gene: .; J gene: TRBJ2-7; V gene: TRBV6-1; CDR3 DNA: TGTGCCAGCAGTGAAGTGGGGGGTGGCTACGAGCAGTACTTC; CDR3 protein: CASSEVGGGYEQYF
clone size: few; D gene: .; J gene: TRBJ1-4; V gene: TRBV20-1; CDR3 DNA: TGCAGTGCAAAAATGACAACTAATGAAAAACTGTTTTTT; CDR3 protein: CSAKMTTNEKLFF
clone size: .; D gene: .; J gene: TRBJ1-1; V gene: TRBV6-1; CDR3 DNA: TGTGCCAGCAGTGAAGGGAACACTGAAGCTTTCTTT; CDR3 protein: CASSEGNTEAFF
clone size: few; D gene: .; J gene: TRBJ1-6; V gene: TRBV30; CDR3 DNA: TGTGCCTGGAGAGGCTTCTCCTATAATTCACCCCTCCACTTT; CDR3 protein: CAWRGFSYNSPLHF
clone size: .; D gene: .; J gene: TRBJ2-2; V gene: TRBV10-1; CDR3 DNA: TGCGCCAGCAGTGAGTCGTCAGCAGCGAACACCGGGGAGCTGTTTTTT; CDR3 protein: CASSESSAANTGELFF
clone size: .; D gene: TRBD1; J gene: TRBJ2-7; V gene: TRBV18; CDR3 DNA: TGTGTCAGCTCCCCGGGACAGGGATACGAGCAGTACTTC; CDR3 protein: CVSSPGQGYEQYF
clone size: many; D gene: .; J gene: TRBJ2-3; V gene: TRBV9; CDR3 DNA: TGTGCCAGCAGCGTAAGCGAGCGGGCCACAGATACGCAGTATTTT; CDR3 protein: CASSVSERATDTQYF
clone size: .; D gene: .; J gene: TRBJ1-1; V gene: TRBV5-6; CDR3 DNA: TGTGCCAGCAGCTTGGCCAGACAGATGAGCGTCTTT; CDR3 protein: CASSLARQMSVF
clone size: few; D gene: .; J gene: TRBJ1-1; V gene: TRBV9; CDR3 DNA: TGTGCCAGCAGCGTAGAGGGCACTGAAGCTTTCTTT; CDR3 protein: CASSVEGTEAFF
clone size: .; D gene: TRBD2; J gene: TRBJ2-1; V gene: TRBV3-1; CDR3 DNA: TGTGCCAGCAGCCACCCGCGGGCGGGAGGGCCGATGGATGAGCAGTTCTTC; CDR3 protein: CASSHPRAGGPMDEQFF
clone size: .; D gene: .; J gene: TRBJ2-1; V gene: TRBV20-1; CDR3 DNA: TGCAGTGCTAGAGATTACCTAGCGCGCTCCTACAATGAGCAGTTCTTC; CDR3 protein: CSARDYLARSYNEQFF
clone size: few; D gene: .; J gene: TRBJ2-5; V gene: TRBV18; CDR3 DNA: TGTGCCAGCTCACCACCGGACTCAGAGACCCAGTACTTC; CDR3 protein: CASSPPDSETQYF
clone size: many; D gene: .; J gene: TRBJ2-7; V gene: TRBV20-1; CDR3 DNA: TGCAGTGCTAGAGACACGAGGGGAGTTTACGAGCAGTACTTC; CDR3 protein: CSARDTRGVYEQYF
clone size: .; D gene: .; J gene: TRBJ1-1; V gene: TRBV6-2/TRBV6-3; CDR3 DNA: TGTGCCAGCAGAGACGGACTCCCGAACACTGAAGCTTTCTTT; CDR3 protein: CASRDGLPNTEAFF
clone size: many; D gene: TRBD2; J gene: TRBJ2-1; V gene: TRBV20-1; CDR3 DNA: TGCAGTGCTAGAATTCTAGCGGGAGGCTCCTACAATGAGCAGTTCTTC; CDR3 protein: CSARILAGGSYNEQFF
clone size: .; D gene: TRBD2; J gene: TRBJ2-3; V gene: TRBV5-5; CDR3 DNA: TGTGCCAGCAGCACGGGACTAGATTATGATACGCAGTATTTT; CDR3 protein: CASSTGLDYDTQYF
clone size: .; D gene: TRBD2; J gene: TRBJ2-3; V gene: TRBV7-2; CDR3 DNA: TGTGCCAGCAGCCACGGACTAGCGGGAGCGGCCACAGATACGCAGTATTTT; CDR3 protein: CASSHGLAGAATDTQYF
clone size: few; D gene: .; J gene: TRBJ2-7; V gene: TRBV4-2; CDR3 DNA: TGTGCCAGCAGCCATGGAGGGTGGACCTACGAGCAGTACTTC; CDR3 protein: CASSHGGWTYEQYF
clone size: .; D gene: .; J gene: TRBJ2-3; V gene: TRBV9; CDR3 DNA: TGTGCCAGCAGCGTAGGAGGGACGACCTGGACAGATACGCAGTATTTT; CDR3 protein: CASSVGGTTWTDTQYF
clone size: few; D gene: .; J gene: TRBJ2-1; V gene: TRBV5-1; CDR3 DNA: TGCGCCAGCAGAGGGGGGGAGCCCTACAATGAGCAGTTCTTC; CDR3 protein: CASRGGEPYNEQFF
clone size: few; D gene: TRBD1; J gene: TRBJ2-7; V gene: TRBV7-6; CDR3 DNA: TGTGCCAGCAGCTCATCCGGGACAGGGAACTACGAGCAGTACTTC; CDR3 protein: CASSSSGTGNYEQYF
clone size: few; D gene: .; J gene: TRBJ1-5; V gene: TRBV27; CDR3 DNA: TGTGCCAGCAGTTTGGGCGCGGGCATGGGCCAGCCCCAGCATTTT; CDR3 protein: CASSLGAGMGQPQHF
clone size: .; D gene: .; J gene: TRBJ2-7; V gene: TRBV11-1; CDR3 DNA: TGTGCCAGCAGCCTGGGAAGCAGGGCTGCCTACGAGCAGTACTTC; CDR3 protein: CASSLGSRAAYEQYF
clone size: few; D gene: .; J gene: TRBJ2-2; V gene: TRBV4-1; CDR3 DNA: TGCGCCAGCAGCTTATTTCAGTCCGGGGAGCTGTTTTTT; CDR3 protein: CASSLFQSGELFF
clone size: few; D gene: .; J gene: TRBJ1-1; V gene: TRBV18; CDR3 DNA: TGTGCCAGCTCAATCGGACAGCCAATCCAGGGCACTGAAGCTTTCTTT; CDR3 protein: CASSIGQPIQGTEAFF
clone size: .; D gene: .; J gene: TRBJ2-2; V gene: TRBV9; CDR3 DNA: TGTGCCAGCAGCGTAGAAGTCGCCCCCGGGGAGCTGTTTTTT; CDR3 protein: CASSVEVAPGELFF
clone size: .; D gene: .; J gene: TRBJ1-3; V gene: TRBV20-1; CDR3 DNA: TGCAGTGCTAGGTCCGGCAGCTCTGGAAACACCATATATTTT; CDR3 protein: CSARSGSSGNTIYF
clone size: .; D gene: TRBD1; J gene: TRBJ2-6; V gene: TRBV7-9; CDR3 DNA: TGTGCCAGCAGCTTTAACAGGGGGCTAACTGGGGCCAACGTCCTGACTTTC; CDR3 protein: CASSFNRGLTGANVLTF
clone size: .; D gene: TRBD2; J gene: TRBJ2-1; V gene: TRBV5-1; CDR3 DNA: TGCGCCAGCGGACCTCTAGCGGGAGGTTTCAATGAGCAGTTCTTC; CDR3 protein: CASGPLAGGFNEQFF
clone size: .; D gene: TRBD2; J gene: TRBJ2-2; V gene: TRBV29-1; CDR3 DNA: TGCAGCGTTGCTGCTAGCGGATGGCGGTCCGGGGAGCTGTTTTTT; CDR3 protein: CSVAASGWRSGELFF
clone size: .; D gene: .; J gene: TRBJ2-5; V gene: TRBV7-2; CDR3 DNA: TGTGCCAGCAGCCATGGAGCTAGTTTGCAAGAGACCCAGTACTTC; CDR3 protein: CASSHGASLQETQYF